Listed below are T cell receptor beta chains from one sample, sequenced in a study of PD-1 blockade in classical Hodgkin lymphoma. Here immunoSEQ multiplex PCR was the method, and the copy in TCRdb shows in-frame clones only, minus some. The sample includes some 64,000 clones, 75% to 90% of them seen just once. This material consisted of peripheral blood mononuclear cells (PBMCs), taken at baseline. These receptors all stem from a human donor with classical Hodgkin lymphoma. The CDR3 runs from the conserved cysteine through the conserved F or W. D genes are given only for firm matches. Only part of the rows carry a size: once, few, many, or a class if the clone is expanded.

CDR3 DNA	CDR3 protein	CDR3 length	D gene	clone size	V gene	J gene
TGCGCCAGCAGCTTGGCCGGGGGGCCCTACGAGCAGTACTTC	CASSLAGGPYEQYF	14	-	-	TRBV5-1	TRBJ2-7
TGTGCCAGCTCACCCGGGTTTCGGTACGAGCAGTACTTC	CASSPGFRYEQYF	13	-	-	TRBV18	TRBJ2-7
TGTGCCACCCTAGGGGGCACGGGGAACGGGAGGGAAACGCAAAACATTCAGTACTTC	CATLGGTGNGRETQNIQYF	19	-	-	TRBV2	TRBJ2-4
TGTGCCAGCAGCCCTCGGGCGGGAGGAGTAGATACGCAGTATTTT	CASSPRAGGVDTQYF	15	TRBD2	-	TRBV7-6	TRBJ2-3
TGTGCCAGCACCCCGAGGGGGACAGGGAACTACGAGCAGTACTTC	CASTPRGTGNYEQYF	15	TRBD1	-	TRBV13	TRBJ2-7
TGTGCCAGCATCCCCCTTTTGGACGCCTATGGCTACACCTTC	CASIPLLDAYGYTF	14	-	-	TRBV7-9	TRBJ1-2
TGTGCCACCAGACAGGAGAACACCGGGGAGCTGTTTTTT	CATRQENTGELFF	13	-	-	TRBV7-9	TRBJ2-2
TGTGCCAGCAGCTTAATGACAGCTAGCACAGATACGCAGTATTTT	CASSLMTASTDTQYF	15	-	-	TRBV11-2	TRBJ2-3
TGTGCCAGTAGTCACCGGGACAGGTACACTGAAGCTTTCTTT	CASSHRDRYTEAFF	14	TRBD1	-	TRBV19	TRBJ1-1
TGTGCCAGCAGTTACTCTTCCTTCTCTGGAAACACCATATATTTT	CASSYSSFSGNTIYF	15	-	-	TRBV6-5	TRBJ1-3
TGTGCCAGCGGTTTAGCGGGGGGGCTTGGAGCCAAAAACATTCAGTACTTC	CASGLAGGLGAKNIQYF	17	TRBD2	-	TRBV7-2	TRBJ2-4
TGTGCCAACCGGGCAGTCGGGAATTCACCCCTCCACTTT	CANRAVGNSPLHF	13	-	-	TRBV18	TRBJ1-6
TGTGCCAGCAGTGTTAACAGGCCCAATTCACCCCTCCACTTT	CASSVNRPNSPLHF	14	-	-	TRBV2	TRBJ1-6
TGTGCCAGCAGCTTTGGAGGTGGGGGGACCACTGAAGCTTTCTTT	CASSFGGGGTTEAFF	15	-	-	TRBV5-4	TRBJ1-1
TGTGCCAGCAGTTACGACTGGACGCCGGGCGGCGAAAAACTGTTTTTT	CASSYDWTPGGEKLFF	16	-	once	TRBV6-6	TRBJ1-4
TGCGCCAGCAGCCAAGACGCGGTGGTGACCGGGGAGCTGTTTTTT	CASSQDAVVTGELFF	15	-	-	TRBV4-1	TRBJ2-2
TGTGCCAGCAGTGAAGGGGCCCAGCCCCAGCATTTT	CASSEGAQPQHF	12	-	-	TRBV2	TRBJ1-5
TGTGCCAGCACAAGTCTTATGAACACTGAAGCTTTCTTT	CASTSLMNTEAFF	13	-	-	TRBV2	TRBJ1-1
TGTGCCAGCAGCCGCCCGGGGGAGACCCAGTACTTC	CASSRPGETQYF	12	-	-	TRBV7-2	TRBJ2-5
TGTGCCAGCAGCTTAACGACAGGGGCCGAGCAGTACTTC	CASSLTTGAEQYF	13	TRBD1	-	TRBV7-6	TRBJ2-7
TGTGCCAGCAGCTTGGCCCTTACAGTCCCTTCCACTGTCAACTATGGCTACACCTTC	CASSLALTVPSTVNYGYTF	19	-	-	TRBV5-5	TRBJ1-2
TGTGCCAGCAGTTTAAGCCTACATCAGCCGTACAATGAGCAGTTCTTC	CASSLSLHQPYNEQFF	16	-	-	TRBV28	TRBJ2-1
TGTGCCAGTAGTATAGTAGGGCGCGGAGCTTTCTTT	CASSIVGRGAFF	12	-	-	TRBV19	TRBJ1-1
TGTGCCAGCAGCTTGCGGCCGACTGAAGCTTTCTTT	CASSLRPTEAFF	12	-	-	TRBV7-9	TRBJ1-1
TGCGCCAGCAGAGACAAGCTCGCGGATACGCAGTATTTT	CASRDKLADTQYF	13	-	-	TRBV5-1	TRBJ2-3
TGTGCCAGCAGTTACCCCCCCGGGTCAGACCGAGATGGAGCTTTCTTT	CASSYPPGSDRDGAFF	16	-	-	TRBV6-5	TRBJ1-1
TGCGCCAGCAGCTCGTTCCAAGGCAGGGCCGACGGGCAGTACTTC	CASSSFQGRADGQYF	15	-	medium-sized	TRBV5-1	TRBJ2-7
TGTGCCATCACCGCAACCGGGACAGAAGACAATGAGCAGTTCTTC	CAITATGTEDNEQFF	15	TRBD1	-	TRBV10-3	TRBJ2-1
TGCGCCAGCAGCATTTCGGCTTACTCTGGAAACACCATATATTTT	CASSISAYSGNTIYF	15	-	-	TRBV10-2	TRBJ1-3
TGTGCCAGCAGTCTTAAAGGGTCACCCCTCCACTTT	CASSLKGSPLHF	12	-	-	TRBV7-9	TRBJ1-6
TGTGCCAGTAGTGCCGGAGGCAACACTGAAGCTTTCTTT	CASSAGGNTEAFF	13	-	-	TRBV19	TRBJ1-1
TGTGCCAGCAGCCAAACCGGGACAGGCTACAATGAGCAGTTCTTC	CASSQTGTGYNEQFF	15	TRBD1	-	TRBV14	TRBJ2-1
TGTGCCAGCAGCGAGAGAACGGGGAACGAGCAGTACTTC	CASSERTGNEQYF	13	-	-	TRBV7-8	TRBJ2-7
TGTGCCAGCAGTTACCGGGCCCAGAACACTGAAGCTTTCTTT	CASSYRAQNTEAFF	14	-	few	TRBV6-5	TRBJ1-1
TGCGCCAGCAGCCATCAAGAGACCCAGTACTTC	CASSHQETQYF	11	-	once	TRBV5-1	TRBJ2-5
TGCAGCGTTGTAGAGGGGGGTGAAGCTTTCTTT	CSVVEGGEAFF	11	-	-	TRBV29-1	TRBJ1-1
TGTGCCACCTCCGGGACAGGGGTCCGGGAGCAGTACTTC	CATSGTGVREQYF	13	TRBD1	-	TRBV19	TRBJ2-5
TGTGCCAGCAGCTTGGAACCAAGCGTAGGGGTCAACACCGGGGAGCTGTTTTTT	CASSLEPSVGVNTGELFF	18	-	medium-sized	TRBV7-8	TRBJ2-2
TGTGCCAGCAGCCTTAGTAGCGGACAGGCAGGGAACACTGAAGCTTTCTTT	CASSLSSGQAGNTEAFF	17	TRBD1	-	TRBV7-3	TRBJ1-1
TGTGCCAGCAGTGAACTAGACAGAAATTCACCCCTCCACTTT	CASSELDRNSPLHF	14	-	-	TRBV6-1	TRBJ1-6
TGTGCCAGCAGCTACGGGGCCAGGATCAAAAGCCAGCCCCAGCATTTT	CASSYGARIKSQPQHF	16	-	-	TRBV6-6	TRBJ1-5
TGTGCCAGCAAGGGACAGGGGACTTTTGAGCAGTACTTC	CASKGQGTFEQYF	13	TRBD1	-	TRBV6-6	TRBJ2-7
TGCAGTGCTACCCGACAGGGAGGCTACACCTTC	CSATRQGGYTF	11	TRBD1	-	TRBV20-1	TRBJ1-2
TGTGCCAGCAGCTTGACGGGGCCACGGAGTGAGCAGTTCTTC	CASSLTGPRSEQFF	14	-	-	TRBV7-2	TRBJ2-1
TGTGCCAGCAGTAACGGGGGCAGGGGCCCAGATACGCAGTATTTT	CASSNGGRGPDTQYF	15	-	-	TRBV6-6	TRBJ2-3
TGTGCCAGCAGCCAAAGGTTTACAGTGATCCATCAGCCCCAGCATTTT	CASSQRFTVIHQPQHF	16	-	-	TRBV27	TRBJ1-5
TGTGCCAGTATGGGCCATGGCCCCCCGAAACATCCACAAGGGCACGAGCAGTACTTC	CASMGHGPPKHPQGHEQYF	19	-	-	TRBV19	TRBJ2-7
TGCGCCAGCAGCTTGGCGGGGTTACCCACTAACTATGGCTACACCTTC	CASSLAGLPTNYGYTF	16	-	-	TRBV5-1	TRBJ1-2
TGTGCCAGCAGTTCCCCGTCAATGTCCGAGCAGTTCTTC	CASSSPSMSEQFF	13	-	once	TRBV6-5	TRBJ2-1
TGTGCCAGCAGCTTAGGGGGGACCCGAGAGACCCAGTACTTC	CASSLGGTRETQYF	14	-	-	TRBV7-6	TRBJ2-5
TGTGCCAGCAGCGCCAGCGGGGGGTCCTACAATGAGCAGTTCTTC	CASSASGGSYNEQFF	15	TRBD2	-	TRBV7-3	TRBJ2-1
TGCGCCAGCAGCCAAACTCCCGGCAGCGAAAATTCACCCCTCCACTTT	CASSQTPGSENSPLHF	16	-	-	TRBV4-1	TRBJ1-6
TGTGCCAGCTCACCACCGGGACTAGGTCTTCCGGGGCAGTTCTTC	CASSPPGLGLPGQFF	15	TRBD2	-	TRBV18	TRBJ2-1
TGTGCCTGGAGAACTTGGATTGAGTCTGGTGACCTGTCAGCTTTCTTT	CAWRTWIESGDLSAFF	16	-	once	TRBV30	TRBJ1-1
TGTGCCAGCAGCCAACGAGTTTACACTGAAGCTTTCTTT	CASSQRVYTEAFF	13	-	-	TRBV14	TRBJ1-1